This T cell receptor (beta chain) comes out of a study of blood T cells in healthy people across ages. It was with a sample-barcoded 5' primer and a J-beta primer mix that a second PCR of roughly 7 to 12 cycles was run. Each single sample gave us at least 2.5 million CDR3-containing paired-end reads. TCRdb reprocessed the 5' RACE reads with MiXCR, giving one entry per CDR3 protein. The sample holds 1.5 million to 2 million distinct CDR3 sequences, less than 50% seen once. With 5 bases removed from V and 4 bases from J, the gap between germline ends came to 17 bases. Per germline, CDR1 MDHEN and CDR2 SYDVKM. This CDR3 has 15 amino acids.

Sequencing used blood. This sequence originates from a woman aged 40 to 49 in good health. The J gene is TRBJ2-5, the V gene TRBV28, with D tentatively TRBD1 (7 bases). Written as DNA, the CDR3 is TGTGCCAGCAGTAGGGGAGGACAGGTCGGAGAGACCCAGTACTTC. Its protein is CASSRGGQVGETQYF.